This TCR beta chain was documented in a study of Ad26.COV2.S vaccination and SARS-CoV-2 variants. At the level of the study: Donor was in the COV1001 Ad26.COV2.S trial arm. Each vaccinee took Ad26.COV2.S intramuscularly, once or twice 56 days apart. Findings and limits, study-wide: Similar non-spike TCR breadth was observed in recipients of vaccine and of placebo. Following vaccination, spike-specific CD8+ and CD4+ T cell responses reportedly exhibited substantial breadth.

Repertoires were generated with immunoSEQ multiplex PCR, while TCRdb's copy carries only in-frame clones and drops some. In the table there are 430,000 or so clones, approximately 90% of which are singletons. Comments on this clone: The antigen remains unidentified.

Treatment given: some 20 received Ad26.COV2.S at low or high dose, single or two shots; 5 received placebo; per-sample allocation not given. Samples analyzed were those drawn on day 63 after the first vaccine or placebo injection. With 1 base removed from V and 4 bases from J, the gap between germline ends came to 8 bases. The CDR3 has 14 amino acids. Germline V CDR1 and CDR2: LGHDT, YNNKEL (reference sequence). The material sequenced was peripheral blood, taken in a trial of Ad26.COV2.S vaccine versus placebo. The clonotype comes from a person between 18 and 59 years old who received the Ad26.COV2.S COVID-19 vaccine or a placebo. The V and J genes are TRBV3-1 (or the pseudogene TRBV3-2) and TRBJ2-1; no clear D gene. CDR3 bases: TGTGCCAGCAGCCAAGCGGTCCCTTACAATGAGCAGTTCTTC. This encodes CASSQAVPYNEQFF.